A selection of T cell receptor beta chains follows, all from one sample in a study of memory CD4+ T cells and cytomegalovirus serostatus. Some clones are missing from TCRdb's copy, which holds only in-frame ones; the method was immunoSEQ multiplex PCR. The sample includes 60,000 to 70,000 clones, about 80% of them seen just once. Material: memory CD4+ T cells from blood. Every receptor here comes from an adult in good health and CMV-seropositive. The CDR3 runs from the conserved cysteine through the conserved F or W. Fields, in order: V gene, D gene, clone size, J gene, CDR3 DNA, CDR3 protein. A D gene is named only where the DNA matches it firmly. Part of the rows lack a size; the others show once, few, many or a class for expanded clones.

v_gene: TRBV11-2
d_gene: -
abundance: -
j_gene: TRBJ1-1
CDR3nt: TGTGCCAGCAGCCCGACACTAAACACTGAAGCTTTCTTT
CDR3aa: CASSPTLNTEAFF

v_gene: TRBV19
d_gene: TRBD2
abundance: -
j_gene: TRBJ2-7
CDR3nt: TGTGCCAGTAGTGTGGCGGGGCGGGGGAACTCCTACGAGCAGTACTTC
CDR3aa: CASSVAGRGNSYEQYF

v_gene: TRBV28
d_gene: -
abundance: -
j_gene: TRBJ2-7
CDR3nt: TGTGCCAGCAGTTCAAGCTCCTACGAGCAGTACTTC
CDR3aa: CASSSSSYEQYF

v_gene: TRBV6-6
d_gene: -
abundance: few
j_gene: TRBJ2-7
CDR3nt: TGTGCCGCCCAAGTAACAGGTACCTACGAGCAGTACTTC
CDR3aa: CAAQVTGTYEQYF

v_gene: TRBV2
d_gene: -
abundance: few
j_gene: TRBJ1-1
CDR3nt: TGTGCCAGCAGTGCTTCTCCTATGGGAGCTTTCTTT
CDR3aa: CASSASPMGAFF

v_gene: TRBV11-3
d_gene: -
abundance: -
j_gene: TRBJ2-7
CDR3nt: TGTGCCAGCAGCTTAGATCTCACCCGATCCGAGCAGTACTTC
CDR3aa: CASSLDLTRSEQYF

v_gene: TRBV29-1
d_gene: TRBD2
abundance: -
j_gene: TRBJ2-7
CDR3nt: TGCAGCGTTGACGTGGAGACTAGCGGGAAGTACGAGCAGTACTTC
CDR3aa: CSVDVETSGKYEQYF

v_gene: TRBV6-6
d_gene: -
abundance: -
j_gene: TRBJ1-4
CDR3nt: TGTGCCAGCAACCATCAAGGGGGTGGGGGTGAAAAACTGTTTTTT
CDR3aa: CASNHQGGGGEKLFF

v_gene: TRBV6-1
d_gene: -
abundance: -
j_gene: TRBJ1-5
CDR3nt: TGTGCCAGCAGTGAAGCGCTGGCAGACGGACAGCCCCAGCATTTT
CDR3aa: CASSEALADGQPQHF

v_gene: TRBV13
d_gene: TRBD2
abundance: -
j_gene: TRBJ2-5
CDR3nt: TGTGCCAGCAGCTCCCTGACCCCGGGACTAGCGGGAATTCTCCCCCAAGAGACCCAGTACTTC
CDR3aa: CASSSLTPGLAGILPQETQYF

v_gene: TRBV28
d_gene: -
abundance: -
j_gene: TRBJ1-3
CDR3nt: TGTGCCAGCATCTTATCGGCCGGAAACACCATATATTTT
CDR3aa: CASILSAGNTIYF

v_gene: TRBV19
d_gene: -
abundance: -
j_gene: TRBJ2-5
CDR3nt: TGTGCCAGTAATAAGGGCGGATCTGAGGGGGAGACCCAGTACTTC
CDR3aa: CASNKGGSEGETQYF

v_gene: TRBV30
d_gene: -
abundance: -
j_gene: TRBJ1-6
CDR3nt: TGTGCCTGGAGTGAACAAGGGGATTCACCCCTCCACTTT
CDR3aa: CAWSEQGDSPLHF

v_gene: TRBV6-6
d_gene: -
abundance: -
j_gene: TRBJ2-3
CDR3nt: TGTGCCAGCAGTTACTTGGGGGCGCGGGGAGATACGCAGTATTTT
CDR3aa: CASSYLGARGDTQYF

v_gene: TRBV5-4
d_gene: TRBD1
abundance: -
j_gene: TRBJ1-2
CDR3nt: TGTGCCAGCAGCCTGGACAGGGGGCGCCCGGGGGGCTACACCTTC
CDR3aa: CASSLDRGRPGGYTF

v_gene: TRBV4-1
d_gene: -
abundance: -
j_gene: TRBJ1-5
CDR3nt: TGCGCCAGCAGCCAAGATCGGGTGGGACTATATAGCAATCAGCCCCAGCATTTT
CDR3aa: CASSQDRVGLYSNQPQHF

v_gene: TRBV2
d_gene: -
abundance: -
j_gene: TRBJ2-2
CDR3nt: TGTGCCAGCAATCTGATTGGGACAACGTTTTTT
CDR3aa: CASNLIGTTFF

v_gene: TRBV5-6
d_gene: -
abundance: -
j_gene: TRBJ1-2
CDR3nt: TGTGCCAGCAGCCCGGACCGGGACTATGGCTACACCTTC
CDR3aa: CASSPDRDYGYTF

v_gene: TRBV12-2
d_gene: -
abundance: -
j_gene: TRBJ2-7
CDR3nt: TGTGCAAGTCGCTCGGGACTAGCGGGAGTTCTATCCGAGCAGTACTTC
CDR3aa: CASRSGLAGVLSEQYF

v_gene: TRBV7-2
d_gene: -
abundance: -
j_gene: TRBJ2-3
CDR3nt: TGTGCCAGCAGCCTCGGGGCTAGCGGCACAGATACGCAGTATTTT
CDR3aa: CASSLGASGTDTQYF

v_gene: TRBV2
d_gene: -
abundance: once
j_gene: TRBJ1-2
CDR3nt: TGTGCCAGCAGTGCCGAACGGGGGGCGCAGTATGGCTACACCTTC
CDR3aa: CASSAERGAQYGYTF

v_gene: TRBV5-5
d_gene: TRBD1
abundance: -
j_gene: TRBJ1-6
CDR3nt: TGTGCCAGCAGCTTGGTCGTGGGCAGGGGGAATTCACCCCTCCACTTT
CDR3aa: CASSLVVGRGNSPLHF

v_gene: TRBV2
d_gene: -
abundance: -
j_gene: TRBJ1-2
CDR3nt: TGTGCCAGCAGCCCTGAGGGACGGGGCTACACCTTC
CDR3aa: CASSPEGRGYTF

v_gene: TRBV5-1
d_gene: -
abundance: -
j_gene: TRBJ1-2
CDR3nt: TGCGCCAGCAGCTGGGGGAAGGGGGGCGACTATGGCTACACCTTC
CDR3aa: CASSWGKGGDYGYTF

v_gene: TRBV6-1
d_gene: TRBD1
abundance: -
j_gene: TRBJ1-4
CDR3nt: TGTGCCAGCAGTGAAGGGGACAGTAATGAAAAACTGTTTTTT
CDR3aa: CASSEGDSNEKLFF

v_gene: TRBV19
d_gene: TRBD1
abundance: -
j_gene: TRBJ1-2
CDR3nt: TGTGGGGTCGGACAGGCCAACTATGGCTACACCTTC
CDR3aa: CGVGQANYGYTF

v_gene: TRBV5-1
d_gene: -
abundance: -
j_gene: TRBJ1-3
CDR3nt: TGCGCCAGCAGTCGGGGGGGGAACTCTGGAAACACCATATATTTT
CDR3aa: CASSRGGNSGNTIYF

v_gene: TRBV9
d_gene: -
abundance: -
j_gene: TRBJ1-2
CDR3nt: TGTGCCAGCAGCCCCCATGGGGGGGACCCCCTAGGCTACACCTTC
CDR3aa: CASSPHGGDPLGYTF

v_gene: TRBV13
d_gene: -
abundance: few
j_gene: TRBJ2-7
CDR3nt: TGTGCCAGCAGCAAGAGCGGTGCCGCATTGGAGCAGTACTTC
CDR3aa: CASSKSGAALEQYF

v_gene: TRBV4-2
d_gene: -
abundance: few
j_gene: TRBJ1-4
CDR3nt: TGTGCCAGCACTGAGACCAAAGATGAAAAACTGTTTTTT
CDR3aa: CASTETKDEKLFF

v_gene: TRBV30
d_gene: -
abundance: -
j_gene: TRBJ1-3
CDR3nt: TGTGCCTGGAGTCATACCGGTGGAAACACCATATATTTT
CDR3aa: CAWSHTGGNTIYF

v_gene: TRBV11-3
d_gene: -
abundance: -
j_gene: TRBJ2-1
CDR3nt: TGTGCCAGCAGCCGGGGGCTTAGCAATGAGCAGTTCTTC
CDR3aa: CASSRGLSNEQFF